Included here is one T cell receptor (beta chain) sequence, with context. This record belongs to a study of blood T cell repertoires in COVID-19. Some clones are missing from TCRdb's copy, which holds only in-frame ones; the method was immunoSEQ multiplex PCR. The data show tens of thousands of clones, 75% to 85% seen once. CDR1 is SGHRS, CDR2 YFSETQ, per germline. The CDR3 is 16 residues long. V dropped 4 bases and J dropped 1; count of bases not matched to a gene: 10. The source is a man in his sixties or seventies with active COVID-19. The chain combines TRBV5-1 with TRBJ2-7; 8 bases line up with TRBD2. The sample comprised peripheral blood. The CDR3 loop is CASSQEGLAGSYEQYF. The CDR3 nucleotides are TGCGCCAGCAGCCAGGAGGGGCTAGCGGGTTCCTACGAGCAGTACTTC.